This T cell receptor beta chain was identified during a study of blood T cells in healthy people across ages. Combining a sample-barcoded 5' primer with a J-beta primer mix, a second PCR ran for roughly 6 to 12 cycles. From the 5' RACE reads, TCRdb called clonotypes with MiXCR, one entry per CDR3 protein. Of about 670,000 distinct CDR3 sequences in the sample, more than 45% are singletons; the top ten hold approximately 13%. Study results and caveats: Long-lived and aged donors differed, with more naive CD4+ cells and higher diversity in the long-lived.

In its sample, this clonotype was seen a few times. The target antigen is unknown. This CDR3 contains 16 residues. Germline values: CDR1 DFQATT, CDR2 SNEGSKA (reference sequence). Deletions cut 3 bases from V and 2 bases from J, with 14 bases between. This receptor was identified in a woman over 75 in good health. This chain connects TRBV20-1 to TRBJ2-6; TRBD2 might be the D (5 bases). Material for sequencing was blood. CDR3 nucleotides: TGCAGTGCTAGCCCGTCGGGGTTCCCTGGGGCCAACGTCCTGACTTTC. Translation gives CSASPSGFPGANVLTF.